This T cell receptor beta chain appears in the sequencing data of a study of Graves' ophthalmopathy and Graves' hyperthyroidism. Study findings and constraints: Detected in blood as well were most expanded thyroid clonotypes with frequency above 0.001. Between ophthalmopathy and stable hyperthyroidism, a 13-signature model drew a separation with 87.88% sensitivity and roughly 80% specificity.

Amplification targeted the TCR beta CDR3 regions, with RNA transcripts as the source material. The first round was an RT-PCR with HTBI primers, and the second round was a multiplex PCR. From the multiplex PCR reads, TCRdb called clonotypes with MiXCR, one entry per CDR3 protein. Among about 590,000 distinct CDR3 sequences listed, about two fifths were seen once. With respect to this clonotype: What it recognizes is unknown. Given a much more abundant clone one base away, this may be a read error.

Newly diagnosed hyperthyroidism donors, aged 18 to 65, duration under 2 months. Ineligible for inclusion were patients with other autoimmune diseases, uncontrolled infections, pregnancy or lactation. What was sequenced was peripheral blood or thyroid tissue (not recorded which). This receptor was taken from an adult man with Graves' hyperthyroidism.

CDR3 DNA: TGCGCCAGCAGCTTGGCGTCCAGGGATAATGAAAATCTGTTTTTT. Translating it yields CASSLASRDNENLFF. The chain joins TRBV5-1 to TRBJ1-4; tentatively, D is TRBD1 (5 bases). The CDR3 runs to 15 residues. Germline lookup yields CDR1 SGHRS and CDR2 YFSETQ. Variable domain in full (rest from reference TRBV5-1 and TRBJ1-4): KAGVTQTPRYLIKTRGQQVTLSCSPISGHRSVSWYQQTPGQGLQFLFEYFSETQRNKGNFPGRFSGRQFSNSRSEMNVSTLELGDSALYLCASSLASRDNENLFFGSGTQLSVL.